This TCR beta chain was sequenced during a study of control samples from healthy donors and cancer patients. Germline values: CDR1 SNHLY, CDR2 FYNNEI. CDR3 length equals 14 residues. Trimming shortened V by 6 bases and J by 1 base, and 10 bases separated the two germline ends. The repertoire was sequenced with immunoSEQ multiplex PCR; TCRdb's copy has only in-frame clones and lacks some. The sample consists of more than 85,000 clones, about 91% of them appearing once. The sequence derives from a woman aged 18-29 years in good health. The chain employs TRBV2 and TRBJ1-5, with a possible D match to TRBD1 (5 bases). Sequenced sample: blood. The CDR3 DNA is TGTGCCAGCAGAAATCGGGGGAGCAATCAGCCCCAGCATTTT. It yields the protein CASRNRGSNQPQHF.